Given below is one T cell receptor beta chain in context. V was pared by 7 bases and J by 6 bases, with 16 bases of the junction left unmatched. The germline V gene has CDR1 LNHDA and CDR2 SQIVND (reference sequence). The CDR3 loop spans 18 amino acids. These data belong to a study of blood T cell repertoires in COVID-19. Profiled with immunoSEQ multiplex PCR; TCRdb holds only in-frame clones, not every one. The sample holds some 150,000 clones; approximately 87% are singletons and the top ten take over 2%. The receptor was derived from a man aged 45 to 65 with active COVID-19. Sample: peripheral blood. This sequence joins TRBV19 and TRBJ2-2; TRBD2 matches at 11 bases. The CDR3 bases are TGTGCCAGTACCTCTAGCGGGGGGCTCAAGGTGGTGGCCGGGGAGCTGTTTTTT. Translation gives CASTSSGGLKVVAGELFF.